Sequencing of this TCR beta chain was carried out in a study of blood T cell repertoires in COVID-19. About the study: From the United States, Italy and Spain came samples of acute and convalescent COVID-19.

This CDR3 is built from 13 residues. V dropped 2 bases and J dropped 3 bases, with 5 bases sitting between them. Original processing notes: Estimates of nucleated cell counts were drawn from the amplification of reference gene primers. Sequencing used immunoSEQ multiplex PCR; TCRdb keeps in-frame clones, though not all of them. V, J and clone size are taken as reported in that table, and D and trimming were inferred from the DNA itself. The table records around 500,000 clones, about 88% of them present only once. Participant reports of clinical history set cohort assignment. Two consecutive negative NP/OP PCR tests, clearance, or resolved symptoms defined Cohort 3 recovery.

The origin of this receptor is an older woman who had recovered from COVID-19. This chain joins TRBV12-3 or TRBV12-4 and TRBJ2-1; D is perhaps TRBD1 (5 bases). The sample comprised PBMCs or T cells enriched from blood (not recorded which). This CDR3 is CASSLQGYNEQFF. In DNA form, the CDR3 reads TGTGCCAGCAGTTTACAGGGCTACAATGAGCAGTTCTTC.